This TCR beta chain was recorded in a study of blood T cell repertoires in COVID-19 (TCRdb year 2020). With respect to the entire study: The collaborator samples originated in the United States, Italy and Spain and spanned the acute and convalescent phases of COVID-19. The material from the prospective study consisted of cDNA or gDNA derived from T cells, B-cell-depleted T cells, or PBMCs. Deeply sampled blood TCRbeta repertoires from subjects exposed to, actively infected with, or recovered from COVID-19 were included in the dataset. The repertoires were released in a freely available public database meant as a resource for research on the immune response to SARS-CoV-2. The samples were drawn from the first 160 participants of the ongoing ImmuneRACE study and from 950 to 1,500 subjects provided by 6 global collaborators. Nearly every sample came with metadata listing a de-identified subject ID, COVID-19 status, age in years and sex. Where available, HLA class I and class II types were taken from metadata supplied by the sample provider and were not determined by assay-based typing. Study-wide conclusions, independent of this receptor: The amount of clinical and demographic metadata varied by source and participant and was provided uncurated.

TCRbeta CDR3 regions were amplified from genomic DNA using the immunoSEQ Assay, a bias-controlled multiplex PCR. Turning to the authors' computational methods: Nucleated cell counts per sample were estimated from amplification of reference gene primers within the assay. To quantify the absolute abundance of each unique TCRbeta CDR3 rearrangement, sequence reads were collapsed and filtered. For each sample, productive Simpson clonality was calculated as the square root of Simpson's diversity index over productive rearrangements. Here the immuneACCESS table is served through TCRdb, limited to in-frame sequences with V and J called. Missing clones are a known gap in these copies; in checked studies unresolved V genes cover under half, and the rest lacks a known reason. D and trimming were read from the DNA, whereas the V and J calls and clone size are those reported in that table. Across this sample there are about 120,000 clones, with 78% seen only once. The ten largest clones capture roughly 2.1% of the sample.

Concerning this clone itself: Its antigen is not yet known. Base-call qualities are not available, and no considerably larger clone is one nucleotide away.

Collaborating institutions collected whole blood in K2EDTA tubes following their own protocols. For TCRbeta analysis, collaborators shipped samples as frozen whole blood, isolated PBMCs, or DNA extracted from either of those sample types. The CDR3, cysteine through phenylalanine, is 12 amino acids long. The kept DNA is CDR3 alone, 36 bases in frame from the first base. Sequences ENHRY (CDR1) and SYGVKD (CDR2) are obtained from the germline V gene. V is shortened by 0 bases, J by 8 bases, and the region joining them spans 7 bases. The sequencing sample was made of peripheral blood. The chain is encoded by TRBV10-3 joined to TRBJ1-2; no D segment can be confidently identified. The clonotype comes from a man between 65 and 85 years old with acute or convalescent COVID-19. CDR3 loop: CAISESVEGYTF. The DNA sequence reads TGTGCCATCAGTGAGTCTGTAGAAGGCTACACCTTC.